What follows are 25 T cell receptor beta chains derived from one specimen sequenced in a study of radiotherapy plus CTLA-4 blockade in lung cancer. Produced via immunoSEQ multiplex PCR; TCRdb's table is partial and in-frame only. The sample records under 15,000 clones, around 84% being singletons. Sequenced here: peripheral blood, sampled from a patient treated with radiotherapy plus ipilimumab. The receptors here all came from a human donor with non-small cell lung cancer that progressed on radiotherapy plus ipilimumab.

CDR3 DNA: TGTGCCAGCTCACCTCAGGAGCAAAACTACGAGCAGTACTTC. Protein sequence: CASSPQEQNYEQYF. The chain combines TRBV18 with TRBJ2-7, with unresolved D. The V gene's germline CDR1 is KGHSH and CDR2 LQKENI. V was shortened by 3 bases and J by 3 bases, with 12 bases between the two germline ends. The CDR3 is made up of 14 amino acids. Full variable domain (remainder filled in from reference TRBV18 and TRBJ2-7): NAGVMQNPRHLVRRRGQEARLRCSPMKGHSHVYWYRQLPEEGLKFMVYLQKENIIDESGMPKERFSAEFPKEGPSILRIQQVVRGDSAAYFCASSPQEQNYEQYFGPGTRLTVT.

The gene calls are TRBV4-2 and TRBJ2-7; 11 bases align to TRBD2. The CDR3 covers 17 residues. Germline CDR1 is LGHNA and CDR2 is YNFKEQ. The junction had 11 bases not matched to a gene; V was cut back by 3 bases and J by 4 bases. The CDR3 spells CASSQALSSGGSYEQYF. CDR3 nucleotide sequence: TGTGCCAGCAGCCAGGCCCTTTCTAGCGGGGGGTCGTACGAGCAGTACTTC.

This clone showed up just a few times. V gene TRBV11-1 combines with J gene TRBJ1-2; unclear D gene. The CDR3 runs to 16 residues. V was pared by 1 base and J by 2 bases, with 14 bases between. Germline-derived CDR1 and CDR2 are SGHAT and FQDESV (reference sequence). For the CDR3, the DNA is TGTGCCAGCAGCTTAGGGGCCTCCCAATCCAACTATGGCTACACCTTC. Residues: CASSLGASQSNYGYTF.

The rearrangement uses TRBV6-5 and TRBJ1-5; TRBD1 matches at 7 bases. V gave up 6 bases and J gave up 4 bases; unmatched junction bases: 3. This CDR3 contains 13 residues. Looked up from germline, CDR1 is MNHEY and CDR2 is SVGAGI. The CDR3 region has the DNA TGTGCCAGCAGAGGGACAGCTAATCAGCCCCAGCATTTT. Protein product: CASRGTANQPQHF.

The V call is TRBV10-3, the J call TRBJ2-1; TRBD2 is a possible D gene (5 bases). Germline CDR1 reads ENHRY; CDR2 reads SYGVKD. The CDR3 has 17 amino acids. With 6 bases removed from V and 0 bases from J, the gap between germline ends came to 18 bases. The CDR3 DNA is TGTGCCATCAGCCGACGGGGAAACTCTTCCTCCTACAATGAGCAGTTCTTC. This gives the protein CAISRRGNSSSYNEQFF.

This clone was seen only a few times. The V and J genes are TRBV7-6 and TRBJ2-7, with TRBD1 matching 7 bases. V shed 5 bases, J shed 4 bases, and the junction held 2 bases outside the gene matches. Germline V gives CDR1 SGHVS, CDR2 FNYEAQ. CDR3 size: 12 residues. This chain's CDR3 is CASSQTGYEQYF. For the CDR3, the DNA is TGTGCCAGCAGCCAGACAGGGTACGAGCAGTACTTC.

The chain employs TRBV10-3 and TRBJ2-7, with D maybe TRBD1 (6 bases). Germline loops: CDR1 ENHRY, CDR2 SYGVKD. V lost 7 bases and J 6 bases, leaving 16 bases between the germline ends. CDR3 length: 13 amino acids. The CDR3 DNA reads as TGTGCCATCAACCAGGGGCTATCTGGCGAGCAGTACTTC. Translating gives CAINQGLSGEQYF.

The chain recombines TRBV7-9 with TRBJ1-5; 9 bases line up with TRBD1. The V segment lost 6 bases and the J segment 6 bases; nucleotides outside the gene matches: 15. The germline V gene has CDR1 SEHNR and CDR2 FQNEAQ (reference sequence). The CDR3 extends over 17 amino acids. CDR3 sequence (DNA): TGTGCCAGCAGTCGCGGCGGGACAGGGAATGTAGCTCAGCCCCAGCATTTT. Protein product: CASSRGGTGNVAQPQHF.

This clone was detected a few times. The chain has TRBV2 and TRBJ2-3; D possibly corresponds to TRBD2 (6 bases). V was shortened by 5 bases and J by 2 bases, with 14 bases between the two germline ends. Germline CDR1 and CDR2: SNHLY and FYNNEI. CDR3 length: 15 residues. For the CDR3, the DNA is TGTGCCAGCAGTCCCTTCGGGACTGTCACAGATACGCAGTATTTT. Its translation: CASSPFGTVTDTQYF.

The DNA for the CDR3 is TGTGCCAGCAGAGAATCGCCCTTAAACACAGATACGCAGTATTTT. Translating it yields CASRESPLNTDTQYF. This chain links TRBV11-2 with TRBJ2-3; D is ambiguous. The CDR3 spans 15 residues. The V end lost 6 bases, the J end lost 2 bases, and 15 bases lay between the germline ends. Germline-derived CDR1 and CDR2 are SGHAT and FQNNGV.

Note on this clone: A junction boundary mismatches the germline segment, possibly from a read error. The chain is built from TRBV7-7 and TRBJ2-2; D is possibly TRBD2 (5 bases). The CDR3 spans 15 residues. Germline-derived CDR1 and CDR2 are SSHAT and FNYEAQ (reference sequence). CDR3 in amino acids: CASSLAGPGTGELFF. In nucleotides, the CDR3 is TGTGCTAGCAGCTTAGCAGGACCGGGGACCGGGGAGCTGTTTTTT.

J is TRBJ1-1 and V is TRBV19; D ambiguous. CDR3 length: 13 amino acids. CDR1 and CDR2 (germline): LNHDA, SQIVND (reference sequence). With 3 bases removed from V and 3 bases from J, the gap between germline ends came to 8 bases. This CDR3 is CASSIAWDTEAFF. In DNA, the CDR3 is TGTGCCAGTAGTATTGCATGGGACACTGAAGCTTTCTTT. The complete variable domain, with remaining parts taken from reference TRBV19 and TRBJ1-1, reads DGGITQSPKYLFRKEGQNVTLSCEQNLNHDAMYWYRQDPGQGLRLIYYSQIVNDFQKGDIAEGYSVSREKKESFPLTVTSAQKNPTAFYLCASSIAWDTEAFFGQGTRLTVV.

V gene TRBV1 combines with J gene TRBJ2-6. TRBV1 is recorded as a pseudogene. This CDR3 has 18 amino acids. The CDR3 loop reads CTSRFDSLCTSRANVLTF. The CDR3 DNA sequence: TGCACCAGCAGATTCGATAGTTTGTGCACAAGTCGGGCCAACGTCCTGACTTTC.

This chain links TRBV11-2 with TRBJ1-1; 9 bases map to TRBD1. J was trimmed by 3 bases and V by 4 bases; bases with no gene match: 9. The CDR3 extends over 16 amino acids. From germline, CDR1 is SGHAT and CDR2 FQNNGV. CDR3: CASSSGQGWVDTEAFF. The CDR3 DNA reads TGTGCCAGCAGCTCGGGACAGGGATGGGTAGACACTGAAGCTTTCTTT.

This clone appeared a few times. A read error may account for a junction end that differs from germline. The chain links TRBV20-1 to TRBJ1-2; no clear D gene. Germline V lookup: CDR1 DFQATT, CDR2 SNEGSKA (reference sequence). The CDR3 totals 10 residues. The CDR3 region is CSAGEDGYTF. In DNA, the CDR3 is TGCAGTGCTGGAGAGGATGGCTACACCTTC.

V usage is TRBV19 and J usage is TRBJ2-7, with D hard to call. The V end was cut by 0 bases, the J end by 6 bases, with 15 bases between. The CDR3 totals 15 residues. Per the germline V gene, CDR1 is LNHDA and CDR2 is SQIVND (reference sequence). The CDR3 region is CASSIDGPSPREQYF. In DNA, the CDR3 is TGTGCCAGTAGTATAGATGGCCCCTCTCCACGCGAGCAGTACTTC.

This clone has only one observation. The V call is TRBV14, the J call TRBJ1-2; D might be TRBD1 (6 bases). CDR3 length: 16 amino acids. Looked up from germline, CDR1 is SGHDN and CDR2 is FVKESK. V shed 0 bases and J shed 0 bases, with 11 bases lying between them. The CDR3 DNA is TGTGCCAGCAGCCAAGATGGGGGGCCTACTAACTATGGCTACACCTTC. Its protein product is CASSQDGGPTNYGYTF.

The chain employs TRBV18 and TRBJ1-1, with a possible D match to TRBD1 (5 bases). Trimming stripped 6 bases from V and 5 bases from J, with 16 bases between. The CDR3 extends over 14 amino acids. Germline CDR1 KGHSH, CDR2 LQKENI. The CDR3 region has the DNA TGTGCCAGCTCTCCGGGGCGAGAGGCGACTGAAGCTTTCTTT. The encoded protein is CASSPGREATEAFF.

V usage is TRBV18 and J usage is TRBJ2-5, with TRBD1 identical over 7 bases. The V gene's germline CDR1 is KGHSH and CDR2 LQKENI. The CDR3 has 14 residues. V lost 4 bases to trimming and J lost 4 bases; unmatched junction nucleotides: 6. CDR3 in DNA: TGTGCCAGCTCACAGACAGGGTCCGGAGAGACCCAGTACTTC. Its translation is CASSQTGSGETQYF.

The chain links TRBV11-2 to TRBJ2-2; 12 bases fit TRBD2. The CDR3 is made up of 15 amino acids. V shed 4 bases, J shed 7 bases, and the junction held 4 bases outside the gene matches. CDR1 and CDR2 from the germline V gene are SGHAT and FQNNGV. CDR3 amino acids: CASSSLAGGIGELFF. The CDR3 region has the DNA TGTGCCAGCAGCTCACTAGCGGGGGGTATCGGGGAGCTGTTTTTT.

The genes are TRBV25-1 and TRBJ2-3; D is perhaps TRBD1 or TRBD2 (7 bases each). The germline V and J ends were trimmed by 3 bases and 6 bases, with 16 bases remaining between them. The germline V gene encodes CDR1 MGHDK and CDR2 SYGVNS. This CDR3 region has 15 residues. The CDR3 loop is CASSDRARGGDTQYF. The CDR3 nucleotides are TGTGCCAGCAGTGATCGGGCCAGGGGGGGCGATACGCAGTATTTT.

The V gene is TRBV19, the J gene TRBJ1-1, with a tentative D call TRBD1 (6 bases). V was shortened by 10 bases and J by 1 base, with 10 bases between the two germline ends. This CDR3 is 12 amino acids long. Germline CDR1 and CDR2: LNHDA and SQIVND (reference sequence). CDR3: CATGQRNTEAFF. The CDR3 nucleotides are TGTGCCACCGGACAGAGGAACACTGAAGCTTTCTTT.

In this sample, this clone turned up a few times. The gene calls are TRBV4-1 and TRBJ2-1; D remains ambiguous. The CDR3 is 16 residues long. Trimming took off 0 bases at V and 0 bases at J, with 9 bases between the two ends. CDR1 is MGHRA and CDR2 is YSYEKL in the germline V gene. The CDR3 region is CASSQEMQSSYNEQFF. The DNA for the CDR3 is TGCGCCAGCAGCCAAGAAATGCAGAGCTCCTACAATGAGCAGTTCTTC.

V and J are TRBV5-1 and TRBJ2-5, with D perhaps matching TRBD2 (7 bases). Deletions cut 0 bases from V and 5 bases from J, with 20 bases between. CDR1 and CDR2 (germline): SGHRS, YFSETQ. The CDR3 is made up of 17 amino acids. CDR3 residues: CASSLVTGAQAGETQYF. The DNA for the CDR3 is TGCGCCAGCAGCTTGGTTACGGGGGCCCAAGCGGGGGAGACCCAGTACTTC.

This clone has more than one count but fewer than ten. The chain joins TRBV4-1 to TRBJ2-3, with D maybe TRBD2 (5 bases). Deletions cut 4 bases from V and 0 bases from J, with 17 bases between. The CDR3 totals 17 residues. Germline CDR1 and CDR2: MGHRA and YSYEKL. The CDR3 sequence is CASSPGSLASSTDTQYF. CDR3 DNA sequence: TGCGCCAGCAGCCCTGGGAGCTTAGCGTCTAGCACAGATACGCAGTATTTT.